The text below deals with one T cell receptor beta chain. Its antigen is unknown. Base quality data are lacking; no much larger clone is found one base away. This sample is part of a study of vaccination effects on CD4 cells after COVID-19 (dated by TCRdb to between 2020 and 2023). With regard to the full study: In the ViraFEST assay, PBMC were stimulated with viral peptide pools, and TCR sequencing was then used to find antigen-specific CD4+ T cell clonotypes based on their expansion. Across the study, the median time from the second dose to post-vaccine sampling was 72 days (range 14 to 241). About 2 million PBMC per well were cultured in IMDM with roughly 5% human AB serum, 10 IU/ml IL-2 and gentamicin, plus 10 ug/ml peptides. SARS-CoV-2 spike-specific CD4+ TCR repertoires from before and after mRNA vaccination were compared in COVID-19 convalescent patients and in infection-naive vaccine recipients. Altogether, 10 COVID-19 convalescent patients and a few SARS-CoV-2-naive healthy vaccine recipients made up the full study. Cultures from other donors in the study were sequenced using the Oncomine TCR Beta short-read assay on an Illumina iSeq 100. Broad study findings and their caveats: Marked clonal contraction was observed in both infection-induced and vaccine-induced clones at late post-vaccination timepoints, consistent with waning T cell responses. Only a small number of convalescent patients were included, and no early post-infection timepoints were available, which limited the study. Among healthy vaccine recipients, nearly all vaccine-induced clones were SARS-CoV-2 mono-reactive, and only 1 of 255 was cross-reactive with common cold coronaviruses.

From its cysteine to its phenylalanine, the CDR3 spans 18 amino acids. Just CDR3 DNA is preserved here, 54 bases in frame from base 1. The germline V gene yields LGHNT for CDR1 and FRNRAP for CDR2. V ends up 0 bases short and J 10 bases short, with an unmatched junction base count of 14. After less than eleven days of culture, CD4+ T cells were isolated with the EasySep CD4+ T cell isolation kit. Each participant received two doses of an mRNA SARS-CoV-2 vaccine, either BNT162b2 or mRNA-1273. The absence of prior SARS-CoV-2 infection in healthy vaccine recipients was confirmed by negative nucleocapsid antibodies before and after vaccination. Half of the culture medium was replaced with fresh IL-2-containing medium on days 3 and 7. Each peptide stimulation condition was cultured in triplicate wells unless otherwise noted. PBMC were separated from whole blood using Ficoll-Paque Plus gradient centrifugation and were then either cryopreserved at -140C or used fresh. Genomic DNA was extracted from cultured CD4+ T cells with the QIAamp micro DNA kit.

The library came from the immunoSEQ multiplex PCR assay. DNA from the cultured, isolated CD4+ T cells was subjected to TCR beta CDR3 sequencing. The original methods were these. The analysis removed non-productive TCR sequences, trimmed reads to the CDR3 region, and retained only CDR3s that were 7 or more amino acids long. Antigen-specific clonotypes were identified with the MANAFEST web app by comparing expansion in peptide wells against reference cultures. For clones to be considered positive, expansion at FDR<0.05 versus reference and all other wells, an odds ratio above 5, and a frequency above 0.1% in two replicate wells were required. A clonotype was defined as cross-reactive if the clonotype was significantly expanded both in SARS-CoV-2 spike wells and in at least one common cold coronavirus spike condition. Using the stringdist R package, CDR3 similarity was measured by Levenshtein distance, and unrooted trees were constructed with ape in R 3.6.1. TCRdb re-hosts the immuneACCESS table, in-frame sequences only. Its copies lack some clones; in the studies checked, an unresolved V gene accounts for under half of them, and the cause for the rest is not known. For V, J and clone size, that table is used; D and trimming come from the DNA. Within this sample are roughly 30,000 clones, with over 70% of them counted one time only. The top ten clonotypes cover under 15% of the sample.

Recombination linked TRBV12-5 to TRBJ2-1; 11 central nucleotides agree with TRBD2. The source material was CD4+ T cells from PBMCs cultured without peptide, sampled after COVID-19 vaccination. The TCR sequence derives from a human donor who received a COVID-19 vaccine. The DNA sequence is given as TGTGCTAGTGGTTTGGTAATCGTGCGTAGCGGGGGGGCCGGGGAGCAGTTCTTC. It translates as CASGLVIVRSGGAGEQFF. Beyond the CDR3, the reference TRBV12-5 and TRBJ2-1 genes provide the residues; the full variable domain reads: DARVTQTPRHKVTEMGQEVTMRCQPILGHNTVFWYRQTMMQGLELLAYFRNRAPLDDSGMPKDRFSAEMPDATLATLKIQPSEPRDSAVYFCASGLVIVRSGGAGEQFFGPGTRLTVL.